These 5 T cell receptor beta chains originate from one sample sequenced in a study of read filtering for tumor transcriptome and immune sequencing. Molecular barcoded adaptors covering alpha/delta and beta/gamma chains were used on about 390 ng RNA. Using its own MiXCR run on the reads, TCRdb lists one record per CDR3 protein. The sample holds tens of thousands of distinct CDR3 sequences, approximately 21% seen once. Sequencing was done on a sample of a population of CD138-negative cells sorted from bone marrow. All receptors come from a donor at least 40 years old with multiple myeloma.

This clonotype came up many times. The CDR3 DNA reads TGCAGTCCCGGAAGGGAGGGGGAGGGCACTGAAGCTTTCTTT. This gives the protein CSPGREGEGTEAFF. The chain recombines TRBV20-1 with TRBJ1-1; possible D gene TRBD1, 6 bases. Trimming took 8 bases from V and 4 from J, leaving 20 bases between them. Germline assignment: CDR1 DFQATT and CDR2 SNEGSKA (reference sequence). The CDR3 is made up of 14 amino acids.

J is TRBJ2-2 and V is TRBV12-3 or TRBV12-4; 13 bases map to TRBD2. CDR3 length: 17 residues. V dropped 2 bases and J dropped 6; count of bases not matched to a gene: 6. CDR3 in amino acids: CASSLPGLAGTAGELFF. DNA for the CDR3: TGTGCCAGCAGTTTACCGGGACTAGCGGGGACGGCCGGGGAGCTGTTTTTT.

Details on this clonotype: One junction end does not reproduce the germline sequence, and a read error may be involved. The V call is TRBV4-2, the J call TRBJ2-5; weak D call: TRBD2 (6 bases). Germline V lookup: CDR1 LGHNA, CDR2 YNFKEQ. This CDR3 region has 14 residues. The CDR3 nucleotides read TGTGCCAGCAGCCAAATCCGGGAGCAAGAGCCCCAGTACTTC. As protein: CASSQIREQEPQYF.

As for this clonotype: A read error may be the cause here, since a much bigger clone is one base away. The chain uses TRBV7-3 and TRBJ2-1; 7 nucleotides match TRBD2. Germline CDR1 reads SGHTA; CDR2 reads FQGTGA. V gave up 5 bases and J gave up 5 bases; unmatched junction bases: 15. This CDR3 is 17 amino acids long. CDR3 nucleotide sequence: TGTGCCAGCAGCCAAAACGGGGGGTATTACCAAGACAATGAGCAGTTCTTC. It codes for CASSQNGGYYQDNEQFF.

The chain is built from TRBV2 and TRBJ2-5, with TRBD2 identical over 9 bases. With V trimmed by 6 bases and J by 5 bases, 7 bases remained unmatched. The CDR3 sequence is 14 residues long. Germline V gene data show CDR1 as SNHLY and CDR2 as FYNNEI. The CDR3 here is CASRGRGTSETQYF. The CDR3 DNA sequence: TGTGCCAGCAGGGGACGTGGGACTAGCGAGACCCAGTACTTC.